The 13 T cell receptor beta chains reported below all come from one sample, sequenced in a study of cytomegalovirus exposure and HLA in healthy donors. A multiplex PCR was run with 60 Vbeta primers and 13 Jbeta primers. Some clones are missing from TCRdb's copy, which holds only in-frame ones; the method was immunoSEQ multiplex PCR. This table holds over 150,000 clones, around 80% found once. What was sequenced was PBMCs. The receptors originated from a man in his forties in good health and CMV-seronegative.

The CDR3 loop is CASSDSSGYNEQFF. CDR3 DNA: TGTGCCAGCAGTGACTCCTCGGGTTACAATGAGCAGTTCTTC. The chain is built from TRBV6-4 and TRBJ2-1; unclear D gene. V was pared by 0 bases and J by 4 bases, with 7 bases between. Germline V gene data show CDR1 as MRHNA and CDR2 as SNTAGT. The CDR3 has 14 residues.

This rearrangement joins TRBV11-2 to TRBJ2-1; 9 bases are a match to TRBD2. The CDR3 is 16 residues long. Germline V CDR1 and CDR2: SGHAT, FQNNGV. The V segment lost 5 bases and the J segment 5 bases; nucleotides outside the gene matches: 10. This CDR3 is CASSPNSGSFDNEQFF. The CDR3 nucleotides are TGTGCCAGCAGCCCTAATAGCGGGAGTTTTGACAATGAGCAGTTCTTC.

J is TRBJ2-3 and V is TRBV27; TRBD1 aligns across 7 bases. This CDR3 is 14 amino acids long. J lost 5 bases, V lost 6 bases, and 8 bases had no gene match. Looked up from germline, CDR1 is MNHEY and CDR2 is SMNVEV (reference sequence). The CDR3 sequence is CASSLGQWGDTQYF. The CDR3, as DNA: TGTGCCAGCAGCCTGGGACAGTGGGGAGATACGCAGTATTTT.

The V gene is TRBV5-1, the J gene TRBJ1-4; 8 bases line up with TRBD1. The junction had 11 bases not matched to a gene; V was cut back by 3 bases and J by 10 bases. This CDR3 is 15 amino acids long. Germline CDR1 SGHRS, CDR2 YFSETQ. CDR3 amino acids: CASSWETGENGKLFF. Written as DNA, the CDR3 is TGCGCCAGCAGCTGGGAGACAGGGGAAAACGGAAAACTGTTTTTT.

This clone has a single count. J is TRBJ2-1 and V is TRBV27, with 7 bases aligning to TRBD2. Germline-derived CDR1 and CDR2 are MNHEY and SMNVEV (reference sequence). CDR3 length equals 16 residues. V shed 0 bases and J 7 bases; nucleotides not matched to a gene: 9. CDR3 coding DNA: TGTGCCAGCAGTTTATCGGTCTGGCGGGAGCGAAATGAGCAGTTCTTC. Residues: CASSLSVWRERNEQFF.

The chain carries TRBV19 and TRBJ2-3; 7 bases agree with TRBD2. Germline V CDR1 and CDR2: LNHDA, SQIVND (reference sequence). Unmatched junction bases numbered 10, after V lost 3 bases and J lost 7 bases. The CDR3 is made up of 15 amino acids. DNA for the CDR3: TGTGCCAGTAGTATGGGGGGAGGGTCTCAATATACGCAGTATTTT. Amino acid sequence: CASSMGGGSQYTQYF.

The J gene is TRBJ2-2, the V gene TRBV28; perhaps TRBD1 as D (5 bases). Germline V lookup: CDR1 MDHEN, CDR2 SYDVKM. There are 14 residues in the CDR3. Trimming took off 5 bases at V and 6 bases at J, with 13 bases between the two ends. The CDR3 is CASSPPEQAGELFF. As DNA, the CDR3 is TGTGCCAGCAGTCCCCCCGAACAGGCCGGGGAGCTGTTTTTT.

CDR3 nucleotides: TGTGCCAGCAGCTTACGGTTACTAGCGGGGAGCTCCTACGAGCAGTACTTC. It codes for CASSLRLLAGSSYEQYF. This chain connects TRBV7-2 to TRBJ2-7, with TRBD2 matching over 10 bases. Trimming removed 2 bases from V and 0 bases from J; junction bases left unmatched: 7. The CDR3 consists of 17 residues. Germline V gene lookup returns CDR1 SGHTA and CDR2 FQGNSA.

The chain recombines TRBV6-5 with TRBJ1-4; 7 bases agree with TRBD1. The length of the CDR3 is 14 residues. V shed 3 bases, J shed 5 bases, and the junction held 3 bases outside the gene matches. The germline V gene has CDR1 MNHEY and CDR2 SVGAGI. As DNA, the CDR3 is TGTGCCAGCAGTTATGGACAGGACAATGAAAAACTGTTTTTT. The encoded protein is CASSYGQDNEKLFF.

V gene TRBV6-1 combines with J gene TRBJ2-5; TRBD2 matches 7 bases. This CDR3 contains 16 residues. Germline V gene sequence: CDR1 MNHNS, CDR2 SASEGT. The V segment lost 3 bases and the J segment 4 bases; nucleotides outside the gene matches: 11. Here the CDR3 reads CASSDRLAGAGETQYF. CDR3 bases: TGTGCCAGCAGTGACCGCCTCGCGGGAGCCGGAGAGACCCAGTACTTC.

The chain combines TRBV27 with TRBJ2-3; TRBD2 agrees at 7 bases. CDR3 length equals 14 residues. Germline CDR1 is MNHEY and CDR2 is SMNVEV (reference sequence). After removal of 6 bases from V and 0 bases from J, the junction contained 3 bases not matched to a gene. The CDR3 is CASRAGRSTDTQYF. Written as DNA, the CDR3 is TGTGCCAGCAGAGCGGGACGCAGCACAGATACGCAGTATTTT.

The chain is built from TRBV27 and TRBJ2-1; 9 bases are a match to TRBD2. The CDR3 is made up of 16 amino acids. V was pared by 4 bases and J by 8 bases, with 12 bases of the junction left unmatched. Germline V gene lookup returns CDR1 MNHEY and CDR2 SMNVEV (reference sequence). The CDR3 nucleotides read TGTGCCAGCAGTTCCCCTGTCAGAGCGGGAGGCTATGAGCAGTTCTTC. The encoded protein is CASSSPVRAGGYEQFF.

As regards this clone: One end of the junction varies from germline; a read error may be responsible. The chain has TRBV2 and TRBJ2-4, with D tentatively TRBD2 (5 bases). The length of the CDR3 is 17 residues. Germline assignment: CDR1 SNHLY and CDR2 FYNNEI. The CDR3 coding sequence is TGTGCCAGCGGAAGCGTGGAGCCCGGCCTAGCCAAAAACAGTCAGTACTTC. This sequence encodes CASGSVEPGLAKNSQYF.